This section outlines one T cell receptor beta chain sequence together with its context. This sample was taken from a study of blood T cell repertoires in COVID-19. Study at large: Sites in the United States, Italy and Spain provided acute and convalescent COVID-19 samples.

Per the germline V gene, CDR1 is MNHEY and CDR2 is SVGAGI. The CDR3 length is 14 residues. J was trimmed by 2 bases and V by 6 bases; bases with no gene match: 4. Profiling relied on immunoSEQ multiplex PCR, and the TCRdb table lists in-frame clones only, not all of them. The profile shows over 150,000 clones, approximately 80% of them singletons. The sample consisted of peripheral blood. J is TRBJ1-5 and V is TRBV6-5; TRBD1 aligns across 7 bases. The source is a woman of 80 years or more with active or convalescent COVID-19. The CDR3 nucleotides are TGTGCCAGCAGGCGGACAGGAGGCAATCAGCCCCAGCATTTT. The encoded protein is CASRRTGGNQPQHF.